This paragraph reports one TCR beta chain. This receptor's antigen is unknown. No base-level quality is on record; no much larger clone is a single base apart. Using the deep immunoSEQ assay, multiplex PCR amplified TCR CDR3 regions from genomic DNA. For each cell subset, the extracted genomic DNA was distributed evenly across all wells of several immunoSEQ 96-well plates, and each plate served as one replicate. For sorted subsets, each replicate PCR was loaded with 200 ng genomic DNA, equivalent to some 31,000 T cell genomes. The purified libraries were quantified using a Qubit 3.0 fluorometer, sized with a Bioanalyzer 2100, and then quantified again using the KAPA Library Quantification kit. A separate single-read 150-cycle Illumina NextSeq 550 flow cell was used to sequence each immunoSEQ 96-well plate. The authors' analysis ran thus. Because only junctional sequences without quality scores were contained in the immunoSEQ output, filtering matching that applied to full-length reads could not be performed. To assign V/J genes and CDR3, sequences were annotated using PyIR, a Python wrapper for IgBLAST v1.9, with IMGT germline references. Reads were filtered out if the reads had weak V/J assignments (E-value above 1e-6), no CDR3, stop codons, out-of-frame junctions, or ambiguous translated residues. V3J clonotypes were defined by identical inferred V gene, J gene, and CDR3 amino acid sequence. Percentage overlap between repertoires was computed as shared unique clonotypes divided by the size of the smaller repertoire. RTK rarefaction, the Chao1 estimator, and Recon v2.1 estimates of unobserved clonotypes were used to assess repertoire richness. OLGA was used to compute generation probabilities for all TCRbeta clonotypes that the gDNA method yielded from a handful of donors. TCRdb retrieved this table from immuneACCESS and kept in-frame rearrangements only. Not all clones are present; in checked studies, unresolved V genes account for under half, and no reason is known for the remainder. For V, J and clone size, that table is used; D and trimming come from the DNA. The sample profile shows a few million clones; just under 95% of them were found once. In total, the top ten clones hold 0.3% to 0.4% of the sample.

Healthy HIV-negative adults with no recently reported acute infections or vaccinations were included as donors. All donors were Caucasian adults living in Nashville, Tennessee, USA. CD4+ T cells were enriched by magnetic negative selection, after which naive cells were positively selected on CD45RA and the negative fraction was taken as the memory subset. Blood was obtained by leukapheresis, after which PBMCs were separated by Ficoll-Histopaque density gradient centrifugation and cryopreserved in liquid nitrogen vapor phase. Analytical flow cytometry was used to check the purity and quantity of every magnetically sorted T cell population. Genomic DNA was isolated from every sorted fraction and measured by UV absorbance on a Nanodrop 2000c. This record belongs to a study of shared clonotypes between healthy human individuals (dated by TCRdb to the early 2020s). Study-level background: The cohort included a few men and a couple of women between 18 and 49 years of age. For each donor, CD4 naive and CD4 memory were each given three plates, CD8 naive was given two plates, and CD8 memory was given one plate. Libraries were prepared and TCR repertoires were sequenced by different laboratories using diverse techniques, in order to increase sequencing depth and limit assay-specific biases. Each donor's leukapheresis produced roughly between roughly 0.9 and 9 billion PBMCs. To estimate repertoire size and how much clonotype sharing occurs between individuals, the study deeply sequenced the blood TCR repertoires of five healthy adults. What the research found in general, with its limitations: Sampling was restricted to blood, and TCR repertoires in tissues likely differ from the TCR repertoires found in blood. Pairwise subsampling indicated that sequencing depth was expected to affect the degree of clonotype sharing among donors. Naive subsets generally had larger estimated clonotype richness than memory subsets. Rarefaction of sorted-subset datasets indicated incomplete sequencing despite the large sequencing depth. Sharing across several donors was observed for 4.5% to 6.5% of naive CD4, about 3.2% of naive CD8, over 2% of memory CD4, and around 0.4% of memory CD8 clonotypes. The genetic and exposure-history diversity represented was limited by the small number of donors. Compared with non-shared clonotypes, the clonotypes found in all four sorted-subset donors had higher generation probabilities.

From the germline V gene, CDR1 is MGHRA and CDR2 is YSYEKL. V lost 0 bases and J lost 6 bases; the stretch between them is 18 bases long. The CDR3 goes from the cysteine to the phenylalanine over 17 residues. The DNA shown is the 51-base CDR3, in frame from base 1. This clonotype was sampled from a man aged 18-30 years in good health. Some clones in this sample may be carry-over from other donors' samples. Rearrangement joined TRBV4-1 to TRBJ2-1; a tentative D call is TRBD2 (6 bases match). The sample comprised naive CD4+ T cells from PBMCs. In the paper's terms, the cell subset or site label means: CD45RA+ positively selected. The CDR3: CASSQDGVRGARNEQFF. The sequenced DNA: TGCGCCAGCAGCCAAGATGGCGTGCGGGGAGCGCGCAATGAGCAGTTCTTC.